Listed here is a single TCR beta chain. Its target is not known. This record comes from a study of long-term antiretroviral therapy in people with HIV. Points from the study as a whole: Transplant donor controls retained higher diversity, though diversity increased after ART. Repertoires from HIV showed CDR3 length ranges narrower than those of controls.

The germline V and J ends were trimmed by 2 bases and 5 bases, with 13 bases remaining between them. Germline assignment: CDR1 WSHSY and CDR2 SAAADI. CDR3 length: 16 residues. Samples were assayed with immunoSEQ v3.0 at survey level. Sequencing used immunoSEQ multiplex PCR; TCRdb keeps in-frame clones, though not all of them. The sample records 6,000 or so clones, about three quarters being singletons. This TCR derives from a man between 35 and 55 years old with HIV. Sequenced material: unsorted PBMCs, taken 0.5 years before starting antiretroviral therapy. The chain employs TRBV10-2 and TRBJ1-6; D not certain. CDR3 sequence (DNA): TGCGCCAGCAGTGAGCACGATGCAGCAGATAATTCACCCCTCCACTTT. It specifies CASSEHDAADNSPLHF.